This T cell receptor beta chain was obtained from a study of OX40 agonist ivuxolimab in advanced cancers. Study-level background: Among those treated, three patients had partial responses, one with hepatocellular carcinoma and two with cutaneous melanoma.

The CDR3 runs 17 residues. With 0 bases removed from V and 4 bases from J, the gap between germline ends came to 16 bases. Germline CDR1 reads LGHNA; CDR2 reads YNFKEQ. Worth noting for this clone: Its antigen is undetermined.

The protocol was immunoSEQ multiplex PCR, while the TCRdb copy is restricted to in-frame clones and leaves out a portion. The sample yields around 80,000 clones, approximately 90% seen once. Study-level findings and limits: Certain nonresponding patients likewise had low normalized T-cell clonal expansion.

This clonotype was obtained from an adult with an advanced solid tumor such as melanoma, head and neck, liver or kidney cancer. The chain has TRBV4-2 and TRBJ2-4; possibly TRBD1 or TRBD2 for D (5 bases each). This sample comprised CD4+ or CD8+ T cells sorted from blood, obtained in a trial of the OX40 agonist ivuxolimab. For the CDR3, the DNA is TGTGCCAGCAGCCAAGACTGGGGGTTTGGACTGAAAAACATTCAGTACTTC. This gives the protein CASSQDWGFGLKNIQYF.